The source of this T cell receptor (beta chain) is a study of response to subunit inactivated influenza vaccine. TCRdb re-derived calls from the RT-PCR reads in MiXCR, one entry per CDR3 protein. The table includes roughly 780,000 distinct CDR3 sequences, around 18% detected once. Study-level points and caveats: Few additional T cells are recruited per seasonal influenza vaccination, authors suggested.

A word on this clonotype: Its antigen is not identified.

Germline CDR1 is LGHNA and CDR2 is YSLEER. CDR3 length: 16 amino acids. V was clipped by 2 bases and J by 3 bases; unmatched bases: 9. V gene TRBV4-3 combines with J gene TRBJ2-5; 7 bases are a match to TRBD2. The clonotype was recovered from a man aged 50-60 years who received an inactivated influenza vaccine. Sequencing was performed on PBMCs from blood, taken about 5 days after vaccination. The CDR3 here is CASSQSWGGIEETQYF. The CDR3 nucleotides read TGCGCCAGCAGCCAATCTTGGGGGGGTATAGAAGAGACCCAGTACTTC.